These T cell receptor beta chains were read from a single sample in a study of cytomegalovirus exposure and HLA in healthy donors. Profiling relied on immunoSEQ multiplex PCR, and the TCRdb table lists in-frame clones only, not all of them. Of around 94,000 clones listed, roughly four fifths are singletons. Sequenced material: PBMCs. Every receptor here comes from a middle-aged woman in good health and CMV-seropositive. The CDR3 runs from the conserved cysteine through the conserved F or W. D genes are given only for firm matches. Clone size is stated in some rows and not others, as once, few, many or a class when expanded.

CDR3 protein: CASSSQGHTEAFF; CDR3 DNA: TGCGCCAGCAGCTCACAGGGGCATACTGAAGCTTTCTTT; J gene: TRBJ1-1; V gene: TRBV5-1; clone size: .; D gene: TRBD1
CDR3 protein: CASRKGLGMYNEQFF; CDR3 DNA: TGTGCCAGCAGAAAAGGACTAGGGATGTACAATGAGCAGTTCTTC; J gene: TRBJ2-1; V gene: TRBV7-2; clone size: once; D gene: TRBD2
CDR3 protein: CASSEWGQSSYEQYF; CDR3 DNA: TGTGCCAGCAGTGAATGGGGCCAAAGCTCCTACGAGCAGTACTTC; J gene: TRBJ2-7; V gene: TRBV6-1; clone size: .; D gene: .
CDR3 protein: CASSENVGGAGNEQFF; CDR3 DNA: TGTGCCAGCAGTGAAAACGTGGGAGGGGCAGGTAATGAGCAGTTCTTC; J gene: TRBJ2-1; V gene: TRBV6-1; clone size: .; D gene: TRBD2
CDR3 protein: CASSDVGLGDTDTQYF; CDR3 DNA: TGTGCCAGCAGTGATGTAGGTCTGGGAGACACAGATACGCAGTATTTT; J gene: TRBJ2-3; V gene: TRBV25-1; clone size: .; D gene: .
CDR3 protein: CASSSQQGYTQYF; CDR3 DNA: TGTGCCAGCAGTTCCCAACAGGGATATACGCAGTATTTT; J gene: TRBJ2-3; V gene: TRBV6-4; clone size: .; D gene: .
CDR3 protein: CASSLLADYYGYTF; CDR3 DNA: TGTGCCAGCAGCTTACTCGCGGACTATTATGGCTACACCTTC; J gene: TRBJ1-2; V gene: TRBV7-2; clone size: .; D gene: .
CDR3 protein: CASSQLDDRGGGNTEAFF; CDR3 DNA: TGCGCCAGCAGTCAATTGGACGATCGGGGGGGAGGGAACACTGAAGCTTTCTTT; J gene: TRBJ1-1; V gene: TRBV23-1; clone size: .; D gene: .
CDR3 protein: CASSPGQRDRSQYF; CDR3 DNA: TGTGCCAGCAGCCCCGGCCAGCGGGACCGATCGCAGTATTTT; J gene: TRBJ2-3; V gene: TRBV7-8; clone size: .; D gene: TRBD2
CDR3 protein: CASSYGTGYEQYF; CDR3 DNA: TGTGCCAGCAGCTATGGGACAGGCTACGAGCAGTACTTC; J gene: TRBJ2-7; V gene: TRBV14; clone size: .; D gene: TRBD1
CDR3 protein: CASRQRQGWDIQYF; CDR3 DNA: TGTGCCAGCAGACAGAGACAGGGGTGGGACATTCAGTACTTC; J gene: TRBJ2-4; V gene: TRBV13; clone size: .; D gene: TRBD1
CDR3 protein: CASSPGRQGMPMNTEAFF; CDR3 DNA: TGTGCCAGCAGTCCAGGTCGACAGGGGATGCCCATGAACACTGAAGCTTTCTTT; J gene: TRBJ1-1; V gene: TRBV27; clone size: once; D gene: TRBD1
CDR3 protein: CASSQGSGNTIYF; CDR3 DNA: TGTGCCAGCTCACAGGGGTCTGGAAACACCATATATTTT; J gene: TRBJ1-3; V gene: TRBV18; clone size: .; D gene: .
CDR3 protein: CASTQQGAGQETQYF; CDR3 DNA: TGCGCCAGCACCCAACAGGGGGCTGGGCAAGAGACCCAGTACTTC; J gene: TRBJ2-5; V gene: TRBV5-1; clone size: few; D gene: TRBD1
CDR3 protein: CASSFNGGRVYNEQFF; CDR3 DNA: TGCGCCAGCAGCTTTAATGGCGGGAGGGTTTACAATGAGCAGTTCTTC; J gene: TRBJ2-1; V gene: TRBV5-1; clone size: .; D gene: TRBD2
CDR3 protein: CASSTGGAYGYPF; CDR3 DNA: TGTGCCAGCAGCACGGGTGGGGCGTATGGCTACCCCTTC; J gene: TRBJ1-2; V gene: TRBV7-9; clone size: .; D gene: .
CDR3 protein: CASRGQGGTEAFF; CDR3 DNA: TGTGCCAGTAGGGGACAGGGTGGCACTGAAGCTTTCTTT; J gene: TRBJ1-1; V gene: TRBV19; clone size: medium-sized; D gene: TRBD1
CDR3 protein: CASSSRLAGNNEQFF; CDR3 DNA: TGTGCCAGCAGCTCCCGACTAGCGGGAAACAATGAGCAGTTCTTC; J gene: TRBJ2-1; V gene: TRBV7-2; clone size: few; D gene: TRBD2
CDR3 protein: CASTTSVYEQYF; CDR3 DNA: TGTGCCAGCACAACTAGCGTCTACGAGCAGTACTTC; J gene: TRBJ2-7; V gene: TRBV2; clone size: .; D gene: TRBD2
CDR3 protein: CASSPRMGVDTGELFF; CDR3 DNA: TGTGCCAGCAGCCCACGGATGGGAGTAGACACCGGGGAGCTGTTTTTT; J gene: TRBJ2-2; V gene: TRBV9; clone size: .; D gene: .
CDR3 protein: CASSRGETRRDEQYF; CDR3 DNA: TGTGCCAGCAGTCGGGGGGAGACTAGGAGAGACGAGCAGTACTTC; J gene: TRBJ2-7; V gene: TRBV14; clone size: .; D gene: TRBD2
CDR3 protein: CASSQDWRGNTGELFF; CDR3 DNA: TGTGCCAGCAGCCAAGATTGGCGGGGTAACACCGGGGAGCTGTTTTTT; J gene: TRBJ2-2; V gene: TRBV4-2; clone size: once; D gene: .
CDR3 protein: CASSLTSGAQMDEQYF; CDR3 DNA: TGTGCCAGCAGCTTGACTAGCGGGGCACAAATGGACGAGCAGTACTTC; J gene: TRBJ2-7; V gene: TRBV7-2; clone size: .; D gene: TRBD2
CDR3 protein: CASGTGGINYGYTF; CDR3 DNA: TGTGCCAGCGGGACAGGGGGTATTAACTATGGCTACACCTTC; J gene: TRBJ1-2; V gene: TRBV2; clone size: few; D gene: TRBD1
CDR3 protein: CAISEIDRDTGELFF; CDR3 DNA: TGTGCCATCAGTGAGATCGACAGGGACACCGGGGAGCTGTTTTTT; J gene: TRBJ2-2; V gene: TRBV10-3; clone size: .; D gene: TRBD1
CDR3 protein: CASSVVGAGEGNEQFF; CDR3 DNA: TGTGCCAGCAGTGTAGTTGGAGCGGGGGAGGGCAATGAGCAGTTCTTC; J gene: TRBJ2-1; V gene: TRBV6-1; clone size: .; D gene: TRBD2
CDR3 protein: CASSYLLDNEQFF; CDR3 DNA: TGTGCCAGCAGTTACTTATTGGACAATGAGCAGTTCTTC; J gene: TRBJ2-1; V gene: TRBV14; clone size: .; D gene: .
CDR3 protein: CAWGPRQGKNIQYF; CDR3 DNA: TGTGCCTGGGGACCCCGACAGGGAAAAAACATTCAGTACTTC; J gene: TRBJ2-4; V gene: TRBV30; clone size: .; D gene: TRBD1
CDR3 protein: CSALKGAAEAFF; CDR3 DNA: TGCAGCGCCTTAAAGGGGGCGGCTGAAGCTTTCTTT; J gene: TRBJ1-1; V gene: TRBV29-1; clone size: .; D gene: TRBD1
CDR3 protein: CASSSGRGLQPQHF; CDR3 DNA: TGTGCCAGCAGTAGCGGTCGAGGGTTGCAGCCCCAGCATTTT; J gene: TRBJ1-5; V gene: TRBV28; clone size: .; D gene: .
CDR3 protein: CASRSPTAYEQYF; CDR3 DNA: TGCGCCAGCAGGTCACCAACAGCCTACGAGCAGTACTTC; J gene: TRBJ2-7; V gene: TRBV5-1; clone size: .; D gene: .
CDR3 protein: CASSIVEGAAFF; CDR3 DNA: TGTGCCAGTAGTATAGTTGAGGGGGCGGCTTTCTTT; J gene: TRBJ1-1; V gene: TRBV19; clone size: .; D gene: TRBD1
CDR3 protein: CASSDTIQREREQFF; CDR3 DNA: TGTGCCAGCAGCGATACCATTCAGCGGGAACGGGAGCAGTTCTTC; J gene: TRBJ2-1; V gene: TRBV5-5; clone size: .; D gene: TRBD2
CDR3 protein: CAGSYIGGPTYEQYF; CDR3 DNA: TGTGCCGGCAGCTACATAGGGGGCCCGACCTACGAGCAGTACTTC; J gene: TRBJ2-7; V gene: TRBV6-5; clone size: .; D gene: TRBD1
CDR3 protein: CASRDRGYSNQPQHF; CDR3 DNA: TGTGCCAGCAGGGACAGGGGATATAGCAATCAGCCCCAGCATTTT; J gene: TRBJ1-5; V gene: TRBV27; clone size: .; D gene: TRBD1
CDR3 protein: CASSYDSGLVRDTQYF; CDR3 DNA: TGTGCCAGCAGCTACGACTCGGGGTTGGTTAGAGATACGCAGTATTTT; J gene: TRBJ2-3; V gene: TRBV11-1; clone size: .; D gene: .
CDR3 protein: CARSFWGPGQHKISYEQYF; CDR3 DNA: TGTGCCAGAAGCTTCTGGGGTCCGGGACAGCACAAAATTTCCTACGAGCAGTACTTC; J gene: TRBJ2-7; V gene: TRBV5-3; clone size: .; D gene: TRBD1
CDR3 protein: CASSQVSPWTSYNEQFF; CDR3 DNA: TGTGCCAGCAGCCAAGTCTCTCCCTGGACTAGCTACAATGAGCAGTTCTTC; J gene: TRBJ2-1; V gene: TRBV4-2; clone size: .; D gene: TRBD2
CDR3 protein: CASSLGGLAATEQFF; CDR3 DNA: TGTGCCAGCAGCTTGGGGGGACTAGCGGCAACTGAGCAGTTCTTC; J gene: TRBJ2-1; V gene: TRBV5-6; clone size: few; D gene: TRBD2
CDR3 protein: CASSPPGLAGGMGETQYF; CDR3 DNA: TGTGCCAGCAGCCCGCCGGGACTAGCGGGAGGGATGGGAGAGACCCAGTACTTC; J gene: TRBJ2-5; V gene: TRBV7-9; clone size: .; D gene: TRBD2
CDR3 protein: CASSLSEDMNTEAFF; CDR3 DNA: TGCGCCAGCAGCTTGAGCGAGGACATGAACACTGAAGCTTTCTTT; J gene: TRBJ1-1; V gene: TRBV5-1; clone size: .; D gene: .
CDR3 protein: CASRGQGALTEAFF; CDR3 DNA: TGTGCCAGCAGGGGACAGGGGGCTCTCACTGAAGCTTTCTTT; J gene: TRBJ1-1; V gene: TRBV2; clone size: .; D gene: TRBD1
CDR3 protein: CASSLVGSLYEQYF; CDR3 DNA: TGTGCCAGCAGCTTGGTCGGGAGTCTGTACGAGCAGTACTTC; J gene: TRBJ2-7; V gene: TRBV5-6; clone size: .; D gene: .
CDR3 protein: CASRTSGNTGELFF; CDR3 DNA: TGTGCCAGCAGGACTAGCGGGAACACCGGGGAGCTGTTTTTT; J gene: TRBJ2-2; V gene: TRBV7-2; clone size: .; D gene: TRBD2
CDR3 protein: CASSLLARGETQYF; CDR3 DNA: TGTGCCAGCAGCTTGTTGGCCCGGGGGGAGACCCAGTACTTC; J gene: TRBJ2-5; V gene: TRBV11-2; clone size: few; D gene: .
CDR3 protein: CASSNNWEQYF; CDR3 DNA: TGTGCCAGCAGTAACAATTGGGAGCAGTACTTC; J gene: TRBJ2-7; V gene: TRBV25-1; clone size: .; D gene: .
CDR3 protein: CASRATAGTYEQYF; CDR3 DNA: TGTGCCAGCAGGGCGACAGCGGGGACCTACGAGCAGTACTTC; J gene: TRBJ2-7; V gene: TRBV6-1; clone size: many; D gene: TRBD2
CDR3 protein: CASSLRTGDGYTF; CDR3 DNA: TGTGCCAGCAGCTTAAGGACAGGGGATGGCTACACCTTC; J gene: TRBJ1-2; V gene: TRBV7-2; clone size: .; D gene: TRBD1
CDR3 protein: CSVEDRGGDEQYF; CDR3 DNA: TGCAGCGTTGAAGATAGGGGGGGTGACGAGCAGTACTTC; J gene: TRBJ2-7; V gene: TRBV29-1; clone size: .; D gene: .
CDR3 protein: CSVASNEQFF; CDR3 DNA: TGCAGCGTCGCGTCGAATGAGCAGTTCTTC; J gene: TRBJ2-1; V gene: TRBV29-1; clone size: .; D gene: .
CDR3 protein: CASSFQGLVGDTGELFF; CDR3 DNA: TGTGCCAGCAGTTTCCAAGGACTAGTTGGGGATACCGGGGAGCTGTTTTTT; J gene: TRBJ2-2; V gene: TRBV27; clone size: .; D gene: TRBD2
CDR3 protein: CAWSVMGASNQPQHF; CDR3 DNA: TGTGCCTGGAGTGTAATGGGGGCCAGCAATCAGCCCCAGCATTTT; J gene: TRBJ1-5; V gene: TRBV30; clone size: .; D gene: .
CDR3 protein: CASRFATGGGVGIGYNEQFF; CDR3 DNA: TGTGCCAGCCGTTTTGCCACAGGGGGCGGGGTTGGAATAGGCTACAATGAGCAGTTCTTC; J gene: TRBJ2-1; V gene: TRBV2; clone size: .; D gene: TRBD1
CDR3 protein: CASLEQQETQYF; CDR3 DNA: TGTGCCAGCTTAGAACAGCAAGAGACCCAGTACTTC; J gene: TRBJ2-5; V gene: TRBV2; clone size: .; D gene: .
CDR3 protein: CASSNQAYGYTF; CDR3 DNA: TGTGCCAGCAGTAACCAGGCTTATGGCTACACCTTC; J gene: TRBJ1-2; V gene: TRBV6-5; clone size: few; D gene: .
CDR3 protein: CASSWAAGQGNEQYF; CDR3 DNA: TGTGCCAGCAGCTGGGCGGCGGGACAGGGTAACGAGCAGTACTTC; J gene: TRBJ2-7; V gene: TRBV5-8; clone size: .; D gene: TRBD1
CDR3 protein: CASRFTGVSGANVLTF; CDR3 DNA: TGCGCCAGCAGGTTCACAGGAGTCTCTGGGGCCAACGTCCTGACTTTC; J gene: TRBJ2-6; V gene: TRBV5-1; clone size: .; D gene: .
CDR3 protein: CASSPRTSGSSYNEQFF; CDR3 DNA: TGCGCCAGCAGCCCCCGGACTAGCGGGAGTTCCTACAATGAGCAGTTCTTC; J gene: TRBJ2-1; V gene: TRBV4-3; clone size: .; D gene: TRBD2
CDR3 protein: CASSDHGTAYQETQYF; CDR3 DNA: TGTGCCAGCAGTGATCACGGGACAGCGTACCAAGAGACCCAGTACTTC; J gene: TRBJ2-5; V gene: TRBV25-1; clone size: .; D gene: TRBD1